Shown below are 2 T cell receptor beta chains from a single sample sequenced in a study of cytomegalovirus exposure and HLA in healthy donors. PCR amplification relied on 60 Vbeta primers (plus 13 Jbeta primers). The table came from immunoSEQ multiplex PCR; TCRdb's copy has only in-frame clones and leaves some out. Of roughly 110,000 clones detected, about 85% appear once; the ten largest clones hold around 2%. The sequenced sample consisted of PBMCs. Every receptor here comes from a man aged 25-40 years in good health and CMV-seronegative.

The chain joins TRBV5-1 to TRBJ2-3; unclear D gene. The germline CDR1 and CDR2 sequences are SGHRS and YFSETQ. The CDR3 length is 19 residues. V was cut by 0 bases and J by 0 bases, with 20 bases left in between. The CDR3 protein is CASSLAYFRSSGSTDTQYF. Here the CDR3 DNA reads TGCGCCAGCAGCTTGGCCTATTTTAGGTCCTCAGGAAGCACAGATACGCAGTATTTT.

The chain is built from TRBV4-1 and TRBJ1-2, with 9 bases that match TRBD1. CDR1 MGHRA and CDR2 YSYEKL come from the germline V gene. The V gene end was trimmed by 0 bases and the J gene end by 0 bases; junction bases not matched to a gene: 8. The CDR3 runs to 18 residues. Written as DNA, the CDR3 is TGCGCCAGCAGCCAAGATCGGACAGGGGCCGCCTCTAACTATGGCTACACCTTC. Translating it yields CASSQDRTGAASNYGYTF.